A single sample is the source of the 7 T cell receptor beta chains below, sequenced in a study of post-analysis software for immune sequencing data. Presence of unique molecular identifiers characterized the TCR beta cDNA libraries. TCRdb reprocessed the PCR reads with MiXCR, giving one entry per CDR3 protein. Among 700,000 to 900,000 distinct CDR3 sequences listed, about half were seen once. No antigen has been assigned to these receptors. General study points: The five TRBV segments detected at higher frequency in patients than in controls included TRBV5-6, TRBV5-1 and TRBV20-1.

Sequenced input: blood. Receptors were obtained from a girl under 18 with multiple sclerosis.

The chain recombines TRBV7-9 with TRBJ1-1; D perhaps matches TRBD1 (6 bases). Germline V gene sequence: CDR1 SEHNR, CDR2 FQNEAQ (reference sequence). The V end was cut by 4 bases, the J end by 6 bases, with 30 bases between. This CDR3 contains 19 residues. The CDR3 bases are TGTGCCAGCAGCTCAACCGGGGGCTTCGGGGACGTAAAGGTGGCTGAAGCTTTCTTT. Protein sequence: CASSSTGGFGDVKVAEAFF.

CDR3 residues: CASSFGTGSPGANVLTF. DNA for the CDR3: TGTGCCAGCAGCTTCGGGACAGGTTCCCCTGGGGCCAACGTCCTGACTTTC. J is TRBJ2-6 and V is TRBV7-2, with 8 positions matching TRBD1. Germline assignment: CDR1 SGHTA and CDR2 FQGNSA. Germline trimming cut 3 bases from V and 2 bases from J; bases unmatched to any gene: 6. The length of the CDR3 is 17 residues.

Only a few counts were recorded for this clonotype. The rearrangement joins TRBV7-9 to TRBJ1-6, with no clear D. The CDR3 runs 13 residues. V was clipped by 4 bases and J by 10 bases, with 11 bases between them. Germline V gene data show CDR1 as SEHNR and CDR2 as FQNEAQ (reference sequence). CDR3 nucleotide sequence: TGTGCCAGCAGCTCCGGACTAAAGTCACCCCTCCACTTT. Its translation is CASSSGLKSPLHF.

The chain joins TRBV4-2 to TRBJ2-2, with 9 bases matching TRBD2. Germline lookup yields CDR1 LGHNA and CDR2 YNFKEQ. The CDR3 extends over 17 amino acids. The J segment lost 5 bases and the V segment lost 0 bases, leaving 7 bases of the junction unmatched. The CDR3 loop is CASSQDPGLAGTGELFF. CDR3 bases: TGTGCCAGCAGCCAAGATCCGGGACTAGCTGGGACCGGGGAGCTGTTTTTT.

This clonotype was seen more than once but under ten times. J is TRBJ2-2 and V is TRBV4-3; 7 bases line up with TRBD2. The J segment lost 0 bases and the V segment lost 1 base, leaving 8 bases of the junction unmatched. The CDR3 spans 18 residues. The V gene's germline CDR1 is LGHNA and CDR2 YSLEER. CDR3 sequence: CASSQVGVSGSNTGELFF. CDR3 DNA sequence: TGCGCCAGCAGCCAAGTGGGAGTTAGCGGGTCGAACACCGGGGAGCTGTTTTTT.

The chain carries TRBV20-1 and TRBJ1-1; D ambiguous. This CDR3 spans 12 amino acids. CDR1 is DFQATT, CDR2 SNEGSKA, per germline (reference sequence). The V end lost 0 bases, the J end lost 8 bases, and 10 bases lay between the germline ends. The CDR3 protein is CSARDRALEAFF. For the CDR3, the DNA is TGCAGTGCTAGAGATAGAGCCTTGGAAGCTTTCTTT.

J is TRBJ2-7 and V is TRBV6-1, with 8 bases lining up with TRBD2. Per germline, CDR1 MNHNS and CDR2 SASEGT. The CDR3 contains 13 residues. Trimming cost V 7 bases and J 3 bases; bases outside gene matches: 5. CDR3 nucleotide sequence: TGTGCCAGCACGGGACTAGATTACTACGAGCAGTACTTC. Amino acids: CASTGLDYYEQYF.